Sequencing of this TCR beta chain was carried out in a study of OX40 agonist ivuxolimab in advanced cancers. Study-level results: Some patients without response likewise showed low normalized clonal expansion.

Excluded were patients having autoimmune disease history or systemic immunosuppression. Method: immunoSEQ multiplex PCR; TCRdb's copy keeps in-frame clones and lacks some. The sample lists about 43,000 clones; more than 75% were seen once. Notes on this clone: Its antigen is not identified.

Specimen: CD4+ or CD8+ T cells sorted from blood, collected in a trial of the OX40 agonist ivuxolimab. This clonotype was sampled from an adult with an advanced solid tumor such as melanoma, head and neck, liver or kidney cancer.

The CDR3 bases are TGTGCCAGCAGCTTGGGCCAGGGGGACACTGAAGCTTTCTTT. Translated, it gives CASSLGQGDTEAFF. The rearrangement uses TRBV7-3 and TRBJ1-1, with 7 bases matching TRBD1. V lost 3 bases and J lost 3; bases outside the gene matches: 4. There are 14 residues in the CDR3. Germline V gene sequence: CDR1 SGHTA, CDR2 FQGTGA.